This T cell receptor (beta chain) was captured by sequencing in a study of blood T cell repertoires in COVID-19. In the study overall: The United States, Italy and Spain provided the acute and convalescent COVID-19 samples. Nucleic acid was either cDNA or gDNA, and it came from T cells, B-cell-depleted T cells, or PBMCs.

In germline, CDR1 is KGHSH, CDR2 LQKENI. V was shortened by 2 bases and J by 0 bases, with 16 bases between the two germline ends. This CDR3 has 17 amino acids. Methods used by the authors: Reference gene primer amplification gave nucleated cell count estimates. The table came from immunoSEQ multiplex PCR; TCRdb's copy has only in-frame clones and leaves some out. The DNA was the basis for D and trimming; V, J and clone size are from that table. This table holds more than 200,000 clones, about 85% found once. The sequenced sample consisted of peripheral blood. The chain uses TRBV18 and TRBJ2-5; D is possibly TRBD2 (5 bases). The source is a man in his forties with acute or convalescent COVID-19. CDR3 DNA sequence: TGTGCCAGCTCACCAACAAAGCGGAGCTCCTACCAAGAGACCCAGTACTTC. It yields the protein CASSPTKRSSYQETQYF.